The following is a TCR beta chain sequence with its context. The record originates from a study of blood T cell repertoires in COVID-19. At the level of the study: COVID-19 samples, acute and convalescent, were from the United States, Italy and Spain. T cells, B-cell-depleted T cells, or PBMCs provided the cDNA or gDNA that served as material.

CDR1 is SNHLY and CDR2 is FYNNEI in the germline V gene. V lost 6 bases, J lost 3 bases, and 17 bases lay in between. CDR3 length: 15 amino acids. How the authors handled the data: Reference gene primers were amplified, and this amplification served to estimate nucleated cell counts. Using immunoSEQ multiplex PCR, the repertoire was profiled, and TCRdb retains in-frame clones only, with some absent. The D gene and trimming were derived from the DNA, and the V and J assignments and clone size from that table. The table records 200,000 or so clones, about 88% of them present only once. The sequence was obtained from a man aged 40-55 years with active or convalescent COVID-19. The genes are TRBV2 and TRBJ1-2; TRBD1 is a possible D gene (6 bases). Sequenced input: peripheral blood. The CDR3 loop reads CASSGGAGQDYGYTF. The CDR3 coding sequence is TGTGCCAGCAGCGGGGGGGCGGGTCAGGACTATGGCTACACCTTC.